Below, 15 T cell receptor beta chains from the same sample are listed, as sequenced in a study of blood T cells in healthy people across ages. A J-beta primer mix and a sample-barcoded 5' primer were used in a second PCR of roughly 7 to 12 cycles. One entry per CDR3 protein, called by TCRdb with MiXCR from the 5' RACE reads. Among over a million distinct CDR3 sequences listed, 35% to 45% were seen once. Sequencing input: blood. These TCRs come from a woman between 18 and 30 years old in good health.

This clonotype was detected ten times or more. V gene TRBV7-2 combines with J gene TRBJ1-5, with unresolved D. This CDR3 has 13 residues. V was cut by 2 bases and J by 5 bases, with 7 bases left in between. Germline-derived CDR1 and CDR2 are SGHTA and FQGNSA. The CDR3 loop reads CASSLSGDQPQHF. As DNA, the CDR3 is TGTGCCAGCAGCTTATCGGGAGATCAGCCCCAGCATTTT. Based on the CDR3 plus reference TRBV7-2 and TRBJ1-5, the full variable domain is GAGVSQSPSNKVTEKGKDVELRCDPISGHTALYWYRQSLGQGLEFLIYFQGNSAPDKSGLPSDRFSAERTGGSVSTLTIQRTQQEDSAVYLCASSLSGDQPQHFGDGTRLSIL.

The rearrangement uses TRBV12-3 or TRBV12-4 and TRBJ1-1; D may be TRBD1 (6 bases). The germline V and J ends were trimmed by 3 bases and 1 base, with 12 bases remaining between them. The CDR3 is made up of 15 amino acids. The CDR3 protein is CASSFVGQTNTEAFF. In DNA, the CDR3 is TGTGCCAGCAGTTTTGTTGGACAGACGAACACTGAAGCTTTCTTT.

This clonotype was seen more than once but under ten times. The V gene is TRBV20-1, the J gene TRBJ2-4; the D call may be TRBD1 or TRBD2 (5 bases each). Germline V gene data show CDR1 as DFQATT and CDR2 as SNEGSKA (reference sequence). The CDR3 consists of 14 residues. Trimming removed 1 base at V and 13 bases at J, with 20 bases between. CDR3 in amino acids: CSARGRGTQTEQYF. The DNA of the CDR3 is TGCAGTGCTAGAGGACGAGGGACCCAAACGGAGCAGTACTTC.

This clonotype was recorded a few times. This rearrangement joins TRBV7-2 to TRBJ2-5, with 11 bases matching TRBD2. Trimming cost V 2 bases and J 5 bases; bases outside gene matches: 4. The CDR3 spans 15 residues. Germline loops: CDR1 SGHTA, CDR2 FQGNSA. CDR3 nucleotides: TGTGCCAGCAGCTTAAGGGCTAGCGGGAGGGAGACCCAGTACTTC. Translating it yields CASSLRASGRETQYF.

The V and J genes are TRBV10-1 and TRBJ2-2; no reliable D call. The V gene lost 0 bases and the J gene lost 4 bases, with 9 bases spanning the gap. The CDR3 has 15 residues. Looked up from germline, CDR1 is WNHNN and CDR2 is SYGVQD (reference sequence). CDR3 amino acids: CASSESRTATGELFF. CDR3 coding DNA: TGCGCCAGCAGTGAGTCGAGGACGGCCACCGGGGAGCTGTTTTTT.

The V and J genes are TRBV12-3 or TRBV12-4 and TRBJ1-1, with 12 bases matching TRBD1. The CDR3 is 16 amino acids. The trim removed 7 bases at V and 6 bases at J, leaving 12 bases unmatched. CDR3 in DNA: TGTGCCAGCACAACTCGGGACAGGGGGCGTGCAGCTGAAGCTTTCTTT. This sequence encodes CASTTRDRGRAAEAFF.

The chain joins TRBV29-1 to TRBJ2-3; 11 positions agree with TRBD2. V shed 6 bases and J 0 bases; nucleotides not matched to a gene: 11. CDR3 length equals 17 residues. The germline gives CDR1 SQVTM, CDR2 ANQGSEA. In nucleotides, the CDR3 is TGCAGCGTGGGCGGGACTAGCGGAAGCCTTAGCACAGATACGCAGTATTTT. It is translated as CSVGGTSGSLSTDTQYF.

CDR3 residues: CAWIPESRHEQYF. The CDR3 bases are TGTGCCTGGATCCCAGAGTCTCGGCACGAGCAGTACTTC. The chain uses TRBV30 and TRBJ2-7; no definite D call. Germline loops: CDR1 GTSNPN, CDR2 SVGIG (reference sequence). V shed 4 bases and J shed 5 bases, with 15 bases lying between them. This CDR3 is 13 amino acids long. Full variable domain (rest looked up from reference TRBV30 and TRBJ2-7): SQTIHQWPATLVQPVGSPLSLECTVEGTSNPNLYWYRQAAGRGLQLLFYSVGIGQISSEVPQNLSASRPQDRQFILSSKKLLLSDSGFYLCAWIPESRHEQYFGPGTRLTVT.

This clonotype is a singleton in its sample. The chain has TRBV5-1 and TRBJ2-5; TRBD1 is a possible D gene (6 bases). The J call may be incorrect, as the DNA end agrees better with TRBJ2-7. The CDR3 has 15 residues. Germline V gene lookup returns CDR1 SGHRS and CDR2 YFSETQ. CDR3 coding DNA: TGCGCCAGCAGCTCCACCGGGGACAAGACCTACGAGCAGTACTTC. This sequence encodes CASSSTGDKTYEQYF.

This clonotype has a handful of counts. The CDR3 DNA follows: TGCAGTGCTAGGGATTCGCCTAGCGGGGCAGATACGCAGTATTTT. Amino acid sequence: CSARDSPSGADTQYF. The chain couples TRBV20-1 to TRBJ2-3; 9 positions agree with TRBD2. The CDR3 totals 15 residues. After removal of 3 bases from V and 4 bases from J, the junction contained 8 bases not matched to a gene. Germline loops: CDR1 DFQATT, CDR2 SNEGSKA (reference sequence).

The chain recombines TRBV13 with TRBJ2-5; 10 positions match TRBD1. The V gene end was trimmed by 5 bases and the J gene end by 2 bases; junction bases not matched to a gene: 5. From germline, CDR1 is PRHDT and CDR2 FYEKMQ (reference sequence). The CDR3 has 15 residues. The CDR3 region is CASSLRTGGQETQYF. CDR3 nucleotide sequence: TGTGCCAGCAGCCTTCGGACAGGGGGACAAGAGACCCAGTACTTC. Full variable domain (missing parts from reference TRBV13 and TRBJ2-5): AAGVIQSPRHLIKEKRETATLKCYPIPRHDTVYWYQQGPGQDPQFLISFYEKMQSDKGSIPDRFSAQQFSDYHSELNMSSLELGDSALYFCASSLRTGGQETQYFGPGTRLLVL.

The genes are TRBV27 and TRBJ1-2; the D gene is possibly TRBD1 (5 bases). V lost 4 bases to trimming and J lost 5 bases, with 17 bases between them. Germline values: CDR1 MNHEY, CDR2 SMNVEV (reference sequence). CDR3 size: 15 residues. The CDR3 here is CASSSHGGGGYGYTF. As DNA, the CDR3 is TGTGCCAGCAGTTCCCACGGTGGGGGGGGGTATGGCTACACCTTC.

This chain joins TRBV7-3 and TRBJ1-2, with 7 bases lining up with TRBD1. The germline V gene encodes CDR1 SGHTA and CDR2 FQGTGA. With V trimmed by 6 bases and J by 1 base, 5 bases remained unmatched. The CDR3 covers 14 residues. For the CDR3, the DNA is TGTGCCAGCAGGTCGACAGGGAATAACTATGGCTACACCTTC. It yields the protein CASRSTGNNYGYTF.

The genes are TRBV6-5 and TRBJ1-2; no clear D. The CDR3 loop spans 12 amino acids. V lost 6 bases to trimming and J lost 7 bases, with 12 bases between them. The germline V gene encodes CDR1 MNHEY and CDR2 SVGAGI. In nucleotides, the CDR3 is TGTGCCAGCAGGGGCGCGGGAGGTGGCTACACCTTC. Translation: CASRGAGGGYTF.

To note about this clonotype: This may be a read error, as it is one base from a much larger clone. The chain links TRBV29-1 to TRBJ2-7; 8 bases agree with TRBD2. V dropped 6 bases and J dropped 7; count of bases not matched to a gene: 14. The CDR3 runs to 14 residues. Germline V gene sequence: CDR1 SQVTM, CDR2 ANQGSEA. CDR3 nucleotides: TGCAGCGTCGACCCCCGGGGGGGAGGCGATGAGCAGTACTTC. This translates into CSVDPRGGGDEQYF.